One sample yielded the 20 T cell receptor beta chains listed below, sequenced in a study of Ad26.COV2.S vaccination and SARS-CoV-2 variants. Treatment defined: around 19 received Ad26.COV2.S at low or high dose, single or two shots; five or six received placebo; per-sample allocation not given. Material that was analyzed had been drawn on day 63 after the first vaccine or placebo injection. Method: immunoSEQ multiplex PCR; TCRdb's copy keeps in-frame clones and lacks some. The profile shows roughly 320,000 clones, roughly 84% of them singletons. The input for sequencing was peripheral blood, taken in a trial of Ad26.COV2.S vaccine versus placebo. The source is a person between 18 and 59 years old who received the Ad26.COV2.S COVID-19 vaccine or a placebo.

This chain links TRBV5-1 with TRBJ1-1; a possible D gene is TRBD1 (5 bases). This CDR3 contains 15 residues. V was clipped by 1 base and J by 0 bases, with 10 bases between them. Per germline, CDR1 SGHRS and CDR2 YFSETQ. The CDR3 region is CASSLISGLNTEAFF. CDR3 nucleotide sequence: TGCGCCAGCAGCTTGATATCAGGGTTGAACACTGAAGCTTTCTTT.

The chain joins TRBV6-5 to TRBJ2-2; D ambiguous. Germline CDR1 is MNHEY and CDR2 is SVGAGI. The CDR3 extends over 13 amino acids. The V gene lost 0 bases and the J gene lost 8 bases, with 7 bases spanning the gap. The CDR3 region has the DNA TGTGCCAGCAGTTACTCGAACAAGGGGGAGCTGTTTTTT. Residues: CASSYSNKGELFF.

CDR3 protein: CAGHREIEAFF. The CDR3 DNA follows: TGTGCCGGGCACCGGGAGATTGAAGCTTTCTTT. V is TRBV30 and J is TRBJ1-1; D not certain. Germline values: CDR1 GTSNPN, CDR2 SVGIG (reference sequence). This CDR3 is built from 11 residues. Trimming took off 8 bases at V and 7 bases at J, with 14 bases between the two ends.

The chain links TRBV3-1 (or the pseudogene TRBV3-2) to TRBJ2-7, with 9 bases fitting TRBD1. Germline V gene sequence: CDR1 LGHDT, CDR2 YNNKEL (reference sequence). This CDR3 is 15 amino acids long. V lost 5 bases to trimming and J lost 7 bases; unmatched junction nucleotides: 12. CDR3 protein: CASSVPGQGVGEQYF. The DNA for the CDR3 is TGTGCCAGCAGCGTTCCGGGACAGGGAGTTGGGGAGCAGTACTTC.

This chain links TRBV6-5 with TRBJ2-5, with 7 positions matching TRBD2. V lost 5 bases to trimming and J lost 5 bases; unmatched junction nucleotides: 5. Germline V gene data show CDR1 as MNHEY and CDR2 as SVGAGI. This CDR3 has 13 amino acids. The CDR3 coding sequence is TGTGCCAGCAGTACCCTAGCGGAGGAGACCCAGTACTTC. It translates to CASSTLAEETQYF.

The J gene is TRBJ1-1, the V gene TRBV27; D is perhaps TRBD1 (6 bases). CDR1 is MNHEY and CDR2 is SMNVEV in the germline V gene (reference sequence). The ends were cut back, 6 bases at V and 5 bases at J, with 16 bases in the middle. This CDR3 has 14 residues. CDR3 in amino acids: CASRRSQGFTEAFF. The CDR3 DNA reads as TGTGCCAGCAGACGCTCACAGGGTTTTACTGAAGCTTTCTTT.

V is TRBV20-1 and J is TRBJ1-1; the D is unclear. The ends were cut back, 3 bases at V and 7 bases at J, with 9 bases in the middle. Germline V CDR1 and CDR2: DFQATT, SNEGSKA (reference sequence). There are 11 residues in the CDR3. This chain's CDR3 is CSASVTVEAFF. In DNA form, the CDR3 reads TGCAGTGCTAGTGTGACGGTTGAAGCTTTCTTT.

The rearrangement uses TRBV21-1 and TRBJ2-7; no check of the table's D call, TRBD1, against the DNA was made. TRBV21-1 is termed a pseudogene. The CDR3 length is 16 residues. The CDR3 nucleotides are TGTGCCAGCAGCAAAGCTTGGGACAGGGAATCCTACGAGCAGTACTTC. Its translation is CASSKAWDRESYEQYF.

A word on this clone: One end of the junction fails to match germline, which may point to a read error. The chain is built from TRBV30 and TRBJ1-1; D uncertain. Per the germline V gene, CDR1 is GTSNPN and CDR2 is SVGIG (reference sequence). This CDR3 is built from 13 residues. CDR3 loop: CAWSEGPNSDAFF. The CDR3 coding sequence is TGTGCCTGGAGTGAGGGCCCCAATTCTGACGCTTTCTTT. Looking up the rest from reference TRBV30 and TRBJ1-1 gives the full variable domain: SQTIHQWPATLVQPVGSPLSLECTVEGTSNPNLYWYRQAAGRGLQLLFYSVGIGQISSEVPQNLSASRPQDRQFILSSKKLLLSDSGFYLCAWSEGPNSDAFFGQGTRLTVV.

The chain uses TRBV29-1 and TRBJ2-7, with 7 bases matching TRBD1. CDR3 size: 13 residues. V shed 6 bases and J 0 bases; nucleotides not matched to a gene: 5. Germline loops: CDR1 SQVTM, CDR2 ANQGSEA. In DNA form, the CDR3 reads TGCAGCGTCCGCCGGACAGGCTCCTACGAGCAGTACTTC. It is translated as CSVRRTGSYEQYF.

The rearrangement uses TRBV12-5 and TRBJ2-4; TRBD2 matches at 10 bases. The CDR3 has 23 amino acids. Germline values: CDR1 LGHNT, CDR2 FRNRAP. V gave up 4 bases and J gave up 0 bases; unmatched junction bases: 24. CDR3 sequence reads: CASGCGQRGGDTTDTLAKNIQYF. CDR3 sequence (DNA): TGTGCTAGTGGTTGCGGCCAGCGGGGGGGCGATACTACCGACACACTAGCCAAAAACATTCAGTACTTC.

This clone is a singleton in its sample. Here the CDR3 reads CASSPQTASSYNEQFF. CDR3 DNA: TGCGCCAGCAGCCCACAGACAGCCAGCTCCTACAATGAGCAGTTCTTC. The chain uses TRBV5-1 and TRBJ2-1; D possibly corresponds to TRBD1 (5 bases). The CDR3 is 16 amino acids. The germline CDR1 and CDR2 sequences are SGHRS and YFSETQ. Trimming left V 4 bases short and J 0 bases short, with 14 bases between.

The CDR3 reads CAWSGQGEAFF. The CDR3 region has the DNA TGTGCCTGGAGCGGACAGGGTGAAGCTTTCTTT. The chain links TRBV30 to TRBJ1-1; 8 bases are a match to TRBD1. The CDR3 is made up of 11 amino acids. The V gene's germline CDR1 is GTSNPN and CDR2 SVGIG (reference sequence). Trimming took 3 bases from V and 7 from J; bases not matched to a gene: 1.

This rearrangement joins TRBV2 to TRBJ2-1; 15 nucleotides align to TRBD2. Germline CDR1 and CDR2: SNHLY and FYNNEI. V dropped 8 bases and J dropped 9; count of bases not matched to a gene: 8. This CDR3 is built from 15 residues. DNA of the CDR3: TGTGCCAGCTTTAGGACTAGCGGGGGGGCCGGTGAGCAGTTCTTC. It translates to CASFRTSGGAGEQFF.

The chain is built from TRBV27 and TRBJ1-2; D remains ambiguous. This CDR3 is built from 13 residues. Germline V gene lookup returns CDR1 MNHEY and CDR2 SMNVEV (reference sequence). V lost 6 bases and J lost 2, with 10 bases in between. CDR3 coding DNA: TGTGCCAGCAGGGATACGGACAACTATGGCTACACCTTC. Protein sequence: CASRDTDNYGYTF.

This clone is a singleton in its sample. The CDR3 DNA follows: TGTGCCAGCAGTGCCCTCCAAGTCGGGACAGGGGTCGGCAATGAGCAGTTCTTC. Protein: CASSALQVGTGVGNEQFF. This chain connects TRBV27 to TRBJ2-1, with 10 positions matching TRBD1. The V and J ends lost 5 bases and 6 bases, in that order; junction bases with no gene match: 16. The CDR3 has 18 amino acids. Germline V CDR1 and CDR2: MNHEY, SMNVEV (reference sequence).

V gene TRBV15 combines with J gene TRBJ1-5; maybe TRBD1 (5 bases). The CDR3 covers 14 residues. Deletions cut 1 base from V and 11 bases from J, with 15 bases between. Germline-derived CDR1 and CDR2 are LNHNV and YYDKDF (reference sequence). Here the CDR3 DNA reads TGTGCCACCAGCAGAGTGGGGGTTGAGTCCGCCCAGCATTTT. Translation: CATSRVGVESAQHF.

The chain uses TRBV18 and TRBJ1-1, with 7 bases matching TRBD1. The CDR3 extends over 18 amino acids. Germline-derived CDR1 and CDR2 are KGHSH and LQKENI. V was pared by 0 bases and J by 3 bases, with 13 bases of the junction left unmatched. The CDR3 region is CASSPPSKGARLDTEAFF. The CDR3, as DNA: TGTGCCAGCTCACCACCGTCAAAGGGGGCGCGACTGGACACTGAAGCTTTCTTT.

This rearrangement joins TRBV30 to TRBJ2-2; 12 nucleotides line up with TRBD2. CDR3 length equals 19 residues. The germline V gene encodes CDR1 GTSNPN and CDR2 SVGIG (reference sequence). The V and J ends lost 2 bases and 4 bases, in that order; junction bases with no gene match: 14. The CDR3 protein is CAWSKRGLAGFPRTGELFF. The CDR3 bases are TGTGCCTGGAGTAAACGTGGACTAGCGGGGTTCCCCCGCACCGGGGAGCTGTTTTTT. Complete variable domain (other parts from reference TRBV30 and TRBJ2-2): SQTIHQWPATLVQPVGSPLSLECTVEGTSNPNLYWYRQAAGRGLQLLFYSVGIGQISSEVPQNLSASRPQDRQFILSSKKLLLSDSGFYLCAWSKRGLAGFPRTGELFFGEGSRLTVL.

This chain joins TRBV5-6 and TRBJ2-3; D uncertain. From germline, CDR1 is SGHDT and CDR2 YYEEEE. The CDR3 totals 13 residues. Trimming cost V 1 base and J 9 bases, with 12 bases left between them. The CDR3, as DNA: TGTGCCAGCAGCTTGTTAACCTCGGGCACGCAGTATTTT. Protein sequence: CASSLLTSGTQYF.